The clone carrying this T cell receptor beta chain was counted between two and nine times. What it recognizes is unknown. The data were obtained in a study of T cells in Graves' hyperthyroidism and ophthalmopathy. The germline V and J ends were trimmed by 4 bases and 2 bases, with 8 bases remaining between them. Per the germline V gene, CDR1 is MNHEY and CDR2 is SMNVEV (reference sequence). The CDR3 length is 13 residues. Each diagnosis drew on symptoms, thyroxine, TRAb, thyroid ultrasound and orbital computed tomography findings. Study-wide results and caveats: Most clonotypes expanded in thyroid above 0.001 were likewise present in blood.

TCR beta CDR3 region amplification was performed from RNA transcripts. HTBI primers were used for first-round RT-PCR of the TCR CDR3. TCRdb ran MiXCR on the multiplex PCR reads and lists one entry per CDR3 protein. The table includes fewer than 350,000 distinct CDR3 sequences, roughly 19% detected once. This TCR derives from a man in his forties or fifties with Graves' ophthalmopathy. The sequenced sample consisted of blood. The chain recombines TRBV27 with TRBJ1-2; D remains ambiguous. The CDR3 is CASSSEANYGYTF. DNA for the CDR3: TGTGCCAGCAGTTCCGAAGCCAACTATGGCTACACCTTC.